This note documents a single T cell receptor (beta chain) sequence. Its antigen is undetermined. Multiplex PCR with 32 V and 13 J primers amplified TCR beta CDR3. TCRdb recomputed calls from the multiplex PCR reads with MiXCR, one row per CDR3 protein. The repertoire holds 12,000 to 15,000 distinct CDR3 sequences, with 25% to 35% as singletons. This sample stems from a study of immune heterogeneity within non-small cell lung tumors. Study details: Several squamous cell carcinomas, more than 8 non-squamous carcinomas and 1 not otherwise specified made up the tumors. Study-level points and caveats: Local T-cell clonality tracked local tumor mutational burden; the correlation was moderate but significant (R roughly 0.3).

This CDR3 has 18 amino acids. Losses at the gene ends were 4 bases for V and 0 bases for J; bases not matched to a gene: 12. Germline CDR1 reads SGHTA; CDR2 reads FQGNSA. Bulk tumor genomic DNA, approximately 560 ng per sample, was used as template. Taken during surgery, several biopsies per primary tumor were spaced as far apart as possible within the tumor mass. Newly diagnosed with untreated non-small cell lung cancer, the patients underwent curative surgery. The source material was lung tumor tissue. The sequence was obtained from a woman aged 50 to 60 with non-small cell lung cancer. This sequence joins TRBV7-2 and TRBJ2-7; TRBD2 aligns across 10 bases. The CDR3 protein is CASSSTSGPRSSSYEQYF. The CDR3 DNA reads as TGTGCCAGCAGCTCGACTAGCGGGCCCCGTTCCAGCTCCTACGAGCAGTACTTC.